What follows are 20 T cell receptor beta chains derived from one specimen sequenced in a study of post-analysis software for immune sequencing data. The study, taken as a whole, reports: Patients used about 5 TRBV segments, including TRBV5-6, TRBV5-1 and TRBV20-1, more often than controls.

Their antigens are not known. The TCR beta cDNA libraries carried unique molecular identifiers. In TCRdb, the PCR reads were re-called with MiXCR into one record per CDR3 protein. The repertoire holds 820,000 or so distinct CDR3 sequences, with roughly 50% as singletons. Sequenced: blood. These receptors all stem from a girl aged 10 to 17 with multiple sclerosis.

The chain joins TRBV27 to TRBJ2-3; D remains ambiguous. The germline V gene has CDR1 MNHEY and CDR2 SMNVEV (reference sequence). CDR3 length equals 15 residues. V lost 4 bases, J lost 2 bases, and 13 bases lay in between. The CDR3, as DNA: TGTGCCAGCAGTTCCGCCCTTGCGAACACAGATACGCAGTATTTT. Its protein is CASSSALANTDTQYF.

The chain employs TRBV12-3 or TRBV12-4 and TRBJ1-5; unclear D gene. V was shortened by 6 bases and J by 5 bases, with 14 bases between the two germline ends. The CDR3 runs 14 residues. The CDR3, as DNA: TGTGCCAGCAGCCCCCAAGACCGCTATCAGCCCCAGCATTTT. This sequence encodes CASSPQDRYQPQHF.

The gene calls are TRBV7-3 and TRBJ2-1; tentatively, D is TRBD1 (6 bases). The end of the DNA fits TRBJ2-7 better, so the J call may be wrong. The germline gives CDR1 SGHTA, CDR2 FQGTGA. The CDR3 is 14 residues long. As DNA, the CDR3 is TGTGCCAGCAGCTTAGACAGGTGGACGGGTGAGCAGTACTTC. Protein sequence: CASSLDRWTGEQYF.

The chain couples TRBV12-3 or TRBV12-4 to TRBJ2-7; maybe TRBD2 (6 bases). This CDR3 has 14 residues. The DNA of the CDR3 is TGTGCTACTCGGGGTTCGGGGACCCGGGGGGAGCAGTACTTC. Translation gives CATRGSGTRGEQYF.

V and J are TRBV7-9 and TRBJ2-7, with 7 bases matching TRBD1. The trim removed 5 bases at V and 5 bases at J, leaving 18 bases unmatched. Germline V gives CDR1 SEHNR, CDR2 FQNEAQ (reference sequence). CDR3 size: 17 residues. This chain's CDR3 is CASSPLRDRELDHEQYF. The CDR3 region has the DNA TGTGCCAGCAGCCCCCTCCGCGACAGGGAGCTTGATCACGAGCAGTACTTC.

The J gene is TRBJ1-5, the V gene TRBV5-1, with D possibly matching TRBD1 (6 bases). Trimming pared 5 bases from V and 0 bases from J, leaving 12 bases between. Germline V lookup: CDR1 SGHRS, CDR2 YFSETQ. The CDR3 is made up of 15 amino acids. For the CDR3, the DNA is TGCGCCAGCAGTCCGGGACACAATAGCAATCAGCCCCAGCATTTT. Translated: CASSPGHNSNQPQHF.

The chain is built from TRBV11-2 and TRBJ2-5; no clear D. V was shortened by 1 base and J by 11 bases, with 14 bases between the two germline ends. Germline loops: CDR1 SGHAT, CDR2 FQNNGV. This CDR3 has 13 amino acids. The DNA of the CDR3 is TGTGCCAGCAGCTTAGGCCGTGTTGCTGAGCAGTACTTC. Amino acids: CASSLGRVAEQYF. Using reference TRBV11-2 and TRBJ2-5 for the parts outside the CDR3, the full variable domain is EAGVAQSPRYKIIEKRQSVAFWCNPISGHATLYWYQQILGQGPKLLIQFQNNGVVDDSQLPKDRFSAERLKGVDSTLKIQPAKLEDSAVYLCASSLGRVAEQYFGPGTRLLVL.

The rearrangement links TRBV7-8 to TRBJ2-1, with no clear D. Trimming left V 5 bases short and J 8 bases short, with 7 bases between. The CDR3 loop spans 11 amino acids. CDR1 and CDR2 from the germline V gene are SGHVS and FQNEAQ. In DNA form, the CDR3 reads TGTGCCAGCAGCCCGTTCCATGAGCAGTTCTTC. This gives the protein CASSPFHEQFF.

In this sample, this clonotype turned up a few times. The V call is TRBV10-3, the J call TRBJ1-2, with 7 bases matching TRBD1. The CDR3 is made up of 15 amino acids. The germline CDR1 and CDR2 sequences are ENHRY and SYGVKD. V was pared by 4 bases and J by 3 bases, with 8 bases of the junction left unmatched. CDR3 in DNA: TGTGCCATCAGTGCCTCAGGGGGAGTGGACTATGGCTACACCTTC. Amino acid sequence: CAISASGGVDYGYTF.

The genes are TRBV5-4 and TRBJ2-5; the match to TRBD1 covers 10 bases. The CDR3 has 15 residues. The germline V gene encodes CDR1 SGHNT and CDR2 YYREEE (reference sequence). J gave up 2 bases and V 7 bases, and 8 bases lay outside the gene matches. The CDR3, as DNA: TGTGCCAGCGGATACGGACAGGGGGAACAAGAGACCCAGTACTTC. Protein: CASGYGQGEQETQYF.

This clonotype was picked up a small number of times. V is TRBV24-1 and J is TRBJ2-5; maybe TRBD2 (5 bases). Trimming removed 3 bases at V and 5 bases at J, with 9 bases between. Germline V lookup: CDR1 KGHDR, CDR2 SFDVKD. This CDR3 is 13 amino acids long. Here the CDR3 reads CATSDASLETQYF. The CDR3 DNA reads TGTGCCACCAGTGATGCTAGCTTGGAGACCCAGTACTTC.

The V gene is TRBV30, the J gene TRBJ2-3; TRBD2 might be the D (5 bases). V gave up 0 bases and J gave up 3 bases, with 13 bases separating them. The CDR3 contains 15 residues. The germline gives CDR1 GTSNPN, CDR2 SVGIG (reference sequence). The CDR3 DNA reads TGTGCCTGGAGTGTACGGCGAGGGAAAACAGATACGCAGTATTTT. As protein: CAWSVRRGKTDTQYF.

The chain carries TRBV20-1 and TRBJ2-1; maybe TRBD2 (6 bases). Trimming cost V 3 bases and J 2 bases, with 14 bases left between them. Germline CDR1 DFQATT, CDR2 SNEGSKA (reference sequence). This CDR3 spans 15 amino acids. This CDR3 reads CSASGGSVTYNEQFF. The CDR3 bases are TGCAGTGCTAGTGGGGGGAGTGTCACCTACAATGAGCAGTTCTTC.

The chain couples TRBV2 to TRBJ2-1; 8 bases align to TRBD2. The CDR3 length is 15 residues. The V gene end was trimmed by 5 bases and the J gene end by 6 bases; junction bases not matched to a gene: 9. Germline V gene data show CDR1 as SNHLY and CDR2 as FYNNEI. The CDR3 sequence is CASSLTSGASNEQFF. CDR3 sequence (DNA): TGTGCCAGCAGTCTTACTAGCGGAGCCTCCAATGAGCAGTTCTTC.

J is TRBJ1-5 and V is TRBV10-3; 7 nucleotides match TRBD1. The CDR3 spans 15 residues. Trimming removed 2 bases from V and 5 bases from J; junction bases left unmatched: 6. Germline assignment: CDR1 ENHRY and CDR2 SYGVKD. CDR3 in amino acids: CAISEAGGTDQPQHF. The CDR3 nucleotides read TGTGCCATCAGTGAGGCAGGGGGAACTGATCAGCCCCAGCATTTT.

The J gene is TRBJ2-3, the V gene TRBV6-6, with D unresolved. Deletions cut 2 bases from V and 8 bases from J, with 8 bases between. CDR1 MNHNY and CDR2 SVGAGI come from the germline V gene (reference sequence). The CDR3 totals 12 residues. Written as DNA, the CDR3 is TGTGCCAGCAGTTACGGCCCGGTTACGCAGTATTTT. Protein product: CASSYGPVTQYF.

This clonotype came up a few times. The J gene is TRBJ2-7, the V gene TRBV29-1; 7 bases map to TRBD1. J gave up 3 bases and V 4 bases, and 3 bases lay outside the gene matches. Germline CDR1 is SQVTM and CDR2 is ANQGSEA. The CDR3 extends over 12 amino acids. This CDR3 is CSVVRTGYEQYF. The CDR3 nucleotides read TGCAGCGTTGTACGGACAGGCTACGAGCAGTACTTC.

Turning to this clonotype: A junction boundary mismatches the germline segment, possibly from a read error. The chain combines TRBV15 with TRBJ2-3; the D gene could be TRBD1 or TRBD2 (5 bases each). Germline V gene lookup returns CDR1 LNHNV and CDR2 YYDKDF (reference sequence). The CDR3 runs to 13 residues. The CDR3 DNA follows: TGTGCCATCAGCAGAGATGGGGGAGATACGCAGTATTTT. Translation gives CAISRDGGDTQYF.

V is TRBV20-1 and J is TRBJ1-2; a possible D gene is TRBD1 (6 bases). Germline CDR1 and CDR2: DFQATT and SNEGSKA (reference sequence). Trimming left V 1 base short and J 4 bases short, with 13 bases between. The CDR3 has 14 amino acids. The CDR3 loop reads CSARVPDRIYGYTF. The CDR3 DNA sequence: TGCAGTGCTAGAGTTCCTGACAGGATCTATGGCTACACCTTC.

The rearrangement uses TRBV12-3 or TRBV12-4 and TRBJ1-1, with D perhaps matching TRBD1 (6 bases). The CDR3 loop spans 15 amino acids. V dropped 0 bases and J dropped 0 bases, with 8 bases sitting between them. CDR3 sequence: CASSLAAGVNTEAFF. The DNA for the CDR3 is TGTGCCAGCAGTTTAGCTGCAGGGGTGAACACTGAAGCTTTCTTT.